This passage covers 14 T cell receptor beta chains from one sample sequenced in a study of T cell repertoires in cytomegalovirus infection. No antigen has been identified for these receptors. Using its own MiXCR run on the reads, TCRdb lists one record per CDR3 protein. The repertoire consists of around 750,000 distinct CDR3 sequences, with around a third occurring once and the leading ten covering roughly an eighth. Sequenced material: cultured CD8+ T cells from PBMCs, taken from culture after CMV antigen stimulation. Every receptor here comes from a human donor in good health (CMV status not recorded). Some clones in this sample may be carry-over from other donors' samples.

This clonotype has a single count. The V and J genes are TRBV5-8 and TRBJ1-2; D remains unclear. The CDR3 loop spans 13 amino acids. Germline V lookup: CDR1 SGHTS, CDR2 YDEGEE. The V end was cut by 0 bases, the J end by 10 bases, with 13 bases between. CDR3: CASSLDGVDDYTF. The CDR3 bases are TGTGCCAGCAGCTTGGACGGGGTGGATGACTACACCTTC.

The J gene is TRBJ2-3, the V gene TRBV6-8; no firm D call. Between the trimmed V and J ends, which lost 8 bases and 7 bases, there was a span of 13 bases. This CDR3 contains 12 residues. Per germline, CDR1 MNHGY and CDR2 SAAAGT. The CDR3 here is CASPRVKHTQYF. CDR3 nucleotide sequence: TGTGCCAGCCCTCGCGTTAAGCATACGCAGTATTTT.

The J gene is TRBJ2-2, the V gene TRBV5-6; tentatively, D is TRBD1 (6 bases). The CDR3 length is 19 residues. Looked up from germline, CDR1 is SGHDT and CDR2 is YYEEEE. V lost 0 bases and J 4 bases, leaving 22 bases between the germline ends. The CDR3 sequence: CASSLGPRVAGAFTGELFF. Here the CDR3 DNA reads TGTGCCAGCAGCTTGGGGCCGAGAGTTGCAGGGGCCTTCACCGGGGAGCTGTTTTTT.

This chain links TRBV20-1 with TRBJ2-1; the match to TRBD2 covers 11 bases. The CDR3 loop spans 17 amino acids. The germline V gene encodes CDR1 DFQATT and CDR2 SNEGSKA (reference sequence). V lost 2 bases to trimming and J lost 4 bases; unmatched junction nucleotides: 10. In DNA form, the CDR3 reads TGCAGTGCTAGACCCACCCCGACTAGCGGGGATTACAATGAGCAGTTCTTC. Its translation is CSARPTPTSGDYNEQFF.

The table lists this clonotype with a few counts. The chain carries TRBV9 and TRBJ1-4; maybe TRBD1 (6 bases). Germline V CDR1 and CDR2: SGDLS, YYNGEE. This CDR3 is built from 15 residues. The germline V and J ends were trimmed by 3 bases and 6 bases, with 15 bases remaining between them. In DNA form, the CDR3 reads TGTGCCAGCAGCGAGGGGGGGGCTATGGATGAAAAACTGTTTTTT. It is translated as CASSEGGAMDEKLFF.

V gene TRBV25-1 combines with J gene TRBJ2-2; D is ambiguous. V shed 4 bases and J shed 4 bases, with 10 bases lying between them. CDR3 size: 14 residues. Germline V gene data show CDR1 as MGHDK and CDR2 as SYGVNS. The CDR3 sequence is CASSVKGPTGELFF. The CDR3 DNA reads TGTGCCAGCAGTGTTAAAGGGCCCACCGGGGAGCTGTTTTTT.

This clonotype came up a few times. The CDR3 coding sequence is TGTGCCAGCAGTTTAAGAGGGGGGGGCGGGGAGCTGTTTTTT. Its translation: CASSLRGGGGELFF. The chain combines TRBV27 with TRBJ2-2; a possible D gene is TRBD2 (7 bases). The CDR3 length is 14 residues. V was pared by 2 bases and J by 7 bases, with 11 bases between. Germline CDR1 is MNHEY and CDR2 is SMNVEV (reference sequence).

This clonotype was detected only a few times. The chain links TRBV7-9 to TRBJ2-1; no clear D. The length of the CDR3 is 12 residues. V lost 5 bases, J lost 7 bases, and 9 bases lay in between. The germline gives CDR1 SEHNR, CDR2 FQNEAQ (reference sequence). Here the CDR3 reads CASSADGNEQFF. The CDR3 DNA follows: TGTGCCAGCAGCGCAGACGGGAATGAGCAGTTCTTC.

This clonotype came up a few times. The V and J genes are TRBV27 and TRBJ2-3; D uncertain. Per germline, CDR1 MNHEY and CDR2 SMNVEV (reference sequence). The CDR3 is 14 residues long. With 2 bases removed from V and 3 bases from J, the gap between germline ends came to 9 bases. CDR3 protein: CASSLAEATDTQYF. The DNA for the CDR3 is TGTGCCAGCAGTTTAGCTGAGGCGACAGATACGCAGTATTTT.

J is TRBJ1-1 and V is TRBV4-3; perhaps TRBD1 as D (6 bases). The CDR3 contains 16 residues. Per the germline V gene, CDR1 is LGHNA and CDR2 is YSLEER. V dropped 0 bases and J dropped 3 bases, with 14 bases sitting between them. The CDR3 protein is CASSQDRGGDDTEAFF. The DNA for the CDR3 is TGCGCCAGCAGCCAAGATCGAGGGGGTGACGACACTGAAGCTTTCTTT.

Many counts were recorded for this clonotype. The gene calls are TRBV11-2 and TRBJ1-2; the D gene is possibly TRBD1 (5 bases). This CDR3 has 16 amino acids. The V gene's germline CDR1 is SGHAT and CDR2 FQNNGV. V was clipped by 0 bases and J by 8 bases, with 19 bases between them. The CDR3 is CASSLDPRTSFGGYTF. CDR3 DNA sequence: TGTGCCAGCAGCTTAGATCCAAGGACATCCTTCGGCGGCTACACCTTC.

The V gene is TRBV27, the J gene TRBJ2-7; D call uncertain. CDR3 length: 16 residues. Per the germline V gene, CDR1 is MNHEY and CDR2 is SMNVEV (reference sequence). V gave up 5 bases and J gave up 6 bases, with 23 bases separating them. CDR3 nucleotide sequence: TGTGCCAGCAGTCCCCTCGAGGTAACCAGTTTGTCCGAGCAGTACTTC. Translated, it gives CASSPLEVTSLSEQYF.

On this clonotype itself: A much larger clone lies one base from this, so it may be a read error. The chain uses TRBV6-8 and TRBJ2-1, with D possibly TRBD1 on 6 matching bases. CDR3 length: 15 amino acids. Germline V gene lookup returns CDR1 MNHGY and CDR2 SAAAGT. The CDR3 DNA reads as TGTCCCAGCAGTTACGCCGGGACAACCTACAATGAGCAGTTCTTC. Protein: CPSSYAGTTYNEQFF.

CDR3 coding DNA: TGCGCCAGCAGCCAAGAATCGGCCAGGCTCTACGAGCAGTACTTC. It specifies CASSQESARLYEQYF. J is TRBJ2-7 and V is TRBV4-1; D is uncertain. The CDR3 spans 15 residues. Trimming left V 0 bases short and J 3 bases short, with 12 bases between. CDR1 is MGHRA, CDR2 YSYEKL, per germline.